Following are 8 T cell receptor beta chains from one sample sequenced in a study of T-cell reconstitution after alpha-beta-depleted transplantation in children. During its preparation, the TCRbeta library received unique molecular identifiers. TCRdb passed the PCR reads through MiXCR, listing each CDR3 protein once. The sample holds some 500,000 distinct CDR3 sequences, 32% seen once. This specimen consisted of PBMCs from the stem cell graft donor, obtained from the stem cell graft. The receptors stem from a human donor who donated a stem cell graft to a child with aplastic anemia.

The table lists this clonotype with a few counts. The chain uses TRBV27 and TRBJ2-5, with D maybe TRBD2 (5 bases). Germline CDR1 is MNHEY and CDR2 is SMNVEV (reference sequence). Trimming took 0 bases from V and 5 from J, leaving 7 bases between them. CDR3 size: 13 residues. CDR3 sequence reads: CASSLSRAETQYF. CDR3 bases: TGTGCCAGCAGTTTATCGAGGGCGGAGACCCAGTACTTC.

This clonotype was counted a few times. The rearrangement uses TRBV6-1 and TRBJ1-1, with D perhaps TRBD1 (6 bases). Trimming shortened V by 7 bases and J by 1 base, and 16 bases separated the two germline ends. This CDR3 comprises 15 residues. Germline values: CDR1 MNHNS, CDR2 SASEGT. CDR3 residues: CASTLAPGQNTEAFF. The DNA of the CDR3 is TGTGCCAGCACCCTCGCCCCGGGACAGAACACTGAAGCTTTCTTT.

The chain couples TRBV7-2 to TRBJ2-5, with D possibly matching TRBD2 (5 bases). Trimming cost V 4 bases and J 7 bases, with 19 bases left between them. This CDR3 spans 15 amino acids. Germline values: CDR1 SGHTA, CDR2 FQGNSA. In DNA, the CDR3 is TGTGCCAGCAGCTCCTGGAATGTAGCGTCGGGGACCCAGTACTTC. This gives the protein CASSSWNVASGTQYF.

The table lists this clonotype with a few counts. The chain has TRBV6-5 and TRBJ2-1; TRBD2 aligns across 9 bases. The length of the CDR3 is 15 residues. J was trimmed by 7 bases and V by 2 bases; bases with no gene match: 6. Germline V gene data show CDR1 as MNHEY and CDR2 as SVGAGI. The CDR3, as DNA: TGTGCCAGCAGTTACCTAGCGGGAAATCGAAATGAGCAGTTCTTC. Amino acids: CASSYLAGNRNEQFF.

The chain employs TRBV20-1 and TRBJ2-3, with 7 bases identical to TRBD2. The CDR3 loop spans 16 amino acids. Germline CDR1 and CDR2: DFQATT and SNEGSKA (reference sequence). The ends lost 0 bases at V and 7 bases at J; junction bases unmatched: 13. The CDR3 spells CSARDLAEGFLYTQYF. The CDR3 coding sequence is TGCAGTGCTAGAGATCTAGCGGAGGGGTTTTTGTATACGCAGTATTTT.

The genes are TRBV5-5 and TRBJ2-1, with 9 nucleotides matching TRBD2. Looked up from germline, CDR1 is SGHKS and CDR2 is YYEKEE (reference sequence). V lost 2 bases to trimming and J lost 7 bases; unmatched junction nucleotides: 10. The CDR3 loop spans 16 amino acids. The CDR3 DNA sequence: TGTGCCAGCAGCTTTGCTAGCGGGGCACCCGTTAATGAGCAGTTCTTC. Encoded protein: CASSFASGAPVNEQFF.

This clonotype was seen only once. The chain employs TRBV10-3 and TRBJ1-4, with 10 positions matching TRBD1. The V segment lost 8 bases and the J segment 2 bases; nucleotides outside the gene matches: 2. The germline gives CDR1 ENHRY, CDR2 SYGVKD. This CDR3 is 14 amino acids long. The CDR3 here is CAIGTGETNEKLFF. The CDR3 DNA is TGTGCCATCGGGACAGGGGAGACTAATGAAAAACTGTTTTTT.

This chain uses TRBV4-1 with TRBJ2-5; no firm D call. Per germline, CDR1 MGHRA and CDR2 YSYEKL. The CDR3 totals 13 residues. V lost 1 base and J lost 5, with 8 bases in between. CDR3 nucleotide sequence: TGCGCCAGCAGCCAAGTCTACGGGGAGACCCAGTACTTC. It specifies CASSQVYGETQYF.